The entry below gives a single TCR beta chain sequence along with its context. Which antigen it targets is not known. The sample holds no much larger clone one base away, and base qualities are not on file. This entry belongs to a study of blood T cells in healthy people across ages (dated by TCRdb to between 2014 and 2017). Some background on the complete study: Template switching captured roughly one uniquely barcoded TCR beta cDNA molecule per two T cells in model experiments. Four age groups were formed from the donors: young (average approximately 15 years), middle-aged (around 40), aged (62) and long-lived (around 82). To avoid experimental bias, donors of different ages were randomly spread across the sequencing lanes. Using deep sequencing normalized with unique cDNA molecular identifiers, the study measured how TCR beta repertoire diversity changes with age. Using the same blood draw, the study looked at two additional independent replicas of 1 million unique cDNA reads for two donors, one aged 18 to 30 and the other aged 80 or older. Summary of the overall study and its limitations: Compared with the aged group, the long-lived group had more naive CD4+ T cells, fewer expanded clones and increased TCR diversity, a pattern suggesting age selection. The percentage of naive T cells measured by flow cytometry correlated strongly with observed TCR beta diversity. Estimates of total diversity based on one million sequenced T cells were regarded as lower bounds and as underestimates. Donor CMV infection status was unknown, potentially confounding age-related changes in expanded clonotypes. Because profiling used bulk unsorted PBMCs, naive and antigen-experienced compartments could not be compared conclusively. Observed TCR beta diversity per million T cells fell roughly linearly with age, and a significant reduction was already apparent by age roughly 40.

Systemically healthy Caucasian individuals from Russia, about 38 in total and aged roughly 6 to 100 years, were included as donors. Approximately 10 milliliters of peripheral blood were collected from each donor into EDTA-treated Vacutainer tubes. Ficoll-Paque density-gradient centrifugation was used to isolate PBMCs, with at least 6.5 million per sample. Trizol reagent was used to extract total RNA from the PBMCs, yielding at least 6 micrograms per sample. For every donor, flow cytometry on a PBMC aliquot measured the percentage of naive CD45RAhigh/CD27high T cells. The library was obtained by 5' RACE. The instrument was an Illumina HiSeq 2500. A second PCR of 7 to 11 cycles was run with a J-beta primer mix and a sample-barcoded 5' primer. Each TCR beta cDNA molecule received a unique molecular identifier from a template-switch 5' adaptor carrying 12 random nucleotides. At least 3 million CDR3-containing paired-end reads were obtained from each sample. First-strand cDNA was synthesized from all RNA with the Mint cDNA synthesis kit, primed by a TRBC-specific oligonucleotide. All cDNA was treated with uracil-DNA glycosylase and then went through a first 18-cycle PCR with the universal primers M1SS and BC2_uni_R. As for how the authors treated the data: For normalization, 1 million high-quality reads were randomly selected from each sample, with every read carrying a distinct molecular identifier. Reads with shared molecular identifiers were discarded instead of being binned into consensus sequences. MiTCR, run with a Q25 quality threshold and the strictest error-elimination algorithm, handled CDR3 identification, clonotype clustering and error correction. A nonparametric unseen species model using Euler transformation provided a lower-bound estimate of total TCR beta diversity. TCRdb reran the public reads through fastp at Q25 and MiXCR, keeping productive beta chains. When rows share a CDR3 protein, they turn into one entry using the most common DNA and genes. TCRdb, not the authors, supplied the V and J calls. Across this sample there are about 680,000 distinct CDR3 sequences, with around 45% seen only once. Of the sample, 30% to 40% falls within the top ten clones.

The TCR originated in an older woman in good health. The sequenced material came from blood.

DNA sequence: TGTGCCACTAGACAGGGCGACACTGAAGCTTTCTTT. This encodes CATRQGDTEAFF. The sequence joins TRBV24-1 to TRBJ1-1; the junction holds 7 bases that match TRBD1. V loses 10 bases at its end and J loses 3 bases; junction bases beyond the gene matches: 4. CDR1 and CDR2 were assigned from the germline V gene as KGHDR and SFDVKD. Inclusive of the bounding cysteine and phenylalanine, the CDR3 is 12 residues long. The sequence is cut down to CDR3 DNA, 36 bases in frame from base 1.